This T cell receptor beta chain was captured in a study of shared clonotypes between healthy human individuals. General study findings and limits: The genetic and exposure-history diversity represented was limited by few donors. Generally, naive subsets (rather than memory subsets) showed larger estimated richness.

Naive CD8 populations comprised CD45RO-negative cells positively selected for CCR7, excluding terminally differentiated effector memory CD45RA+ cells. Notes on this clone: The antigen is not known.

Germline V lookup: CDR1 SGHRS, CDR2 YFSETQ. CDR3 length equals 14 residues. Trimming took 0 bases from V and 3 from J, leaving 8 bases between them. The authors loaded about 200 ng DNA, 30,000 to 35,000 T cell genomes, into sorted-subset replicate PCRs. This table comes from immunoSEQ multiplex PCR, and its TCRdb copy is limited to in-frame clones, with some not included. This sample has millions of clones, with roughly 95% found just once. Sequencing used naive CD8+ T cells sorted from blood. The chain uses TRBV5-1 and TRBJ2-3; weak D call: TRBD2 (5 bases). This TCR was recovered from a man younger than 35 in good health. Here the CDR3 DNA reads TGCGCCAGCAGCTTGGAGAGGGATACAGATACGCAGTATTTT. It yields the protein CASSLERDTDTQYF.